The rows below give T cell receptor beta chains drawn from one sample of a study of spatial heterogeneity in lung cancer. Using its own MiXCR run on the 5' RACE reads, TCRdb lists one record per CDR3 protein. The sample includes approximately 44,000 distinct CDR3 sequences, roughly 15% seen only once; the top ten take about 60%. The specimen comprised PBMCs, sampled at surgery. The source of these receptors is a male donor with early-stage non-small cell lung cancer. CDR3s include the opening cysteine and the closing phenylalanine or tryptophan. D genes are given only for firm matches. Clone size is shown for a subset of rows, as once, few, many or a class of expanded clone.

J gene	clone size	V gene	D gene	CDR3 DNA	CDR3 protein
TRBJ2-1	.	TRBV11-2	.	TGTGCCAGCAGAGGCCCCGGGACACACAATGAGCAGTTCTTC	CASRGPGTHNEQFF
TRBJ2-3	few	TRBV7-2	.	TGTGCCAGCAGCTTAGATTTAGATACGCAGTATTTT	CASSLDLDTQYF
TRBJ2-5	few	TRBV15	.	TGTGCCACCAGCCCCGACCGGGCGCAAGAGACCCAGTACTTC	CATSPDRAQETQYF
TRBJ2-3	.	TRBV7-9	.	TGTGCCAGCAGCCCTACGGGGTGGGCCACAGATACGCAGTATTTT	CASSPTGWATDTQYF
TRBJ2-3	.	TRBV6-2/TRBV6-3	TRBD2	TGTGCCAGCGGACTAGCGGGAGATACGCAGTATTTT	CASGLAGDTQYF
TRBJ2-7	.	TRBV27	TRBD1	TGTGCCAGCAGTCCCTGGACAGGGCCAGCCTACGAGCAGTACTTC	CASSPWTGPAYEQYF
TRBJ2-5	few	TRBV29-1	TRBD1	TGCAGCGTCGGACAGGGGCCAAAGACCCAGTACTTC	CSVGQGPKTQYF
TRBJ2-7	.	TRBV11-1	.	TGTGCCGCCGGGCAGTCCGACTACGAGCAGTACTTC	CAAGQSDYEQYF
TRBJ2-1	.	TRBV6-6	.	TGTGCCAGCAGTTACGACAGAAACAATGAGCAGTTCTTC	CASSYDRNNEQFF
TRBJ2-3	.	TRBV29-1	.	TGCAGCGTCCGAAGGGCAGAACCGACTACGCAGTATTTT	CSVRRAEPTTQYF